These 27 T cell receptor beta chains were sequenced from one sample in a study of blood T cells in healthy people across ages. Using a J-beta primer mix together with a sample-barcoded 5' primer, a second PCR was run for roughly 6 to 11 cycles. TCRdb fed the 5' RACE reads into MiXCR, producing one record per CDR3 protein. This sample has approximately 1.5 million distinct CDR3 sequences, with 42% found just once. Sequencing used blood. All receptors come from a woman aged 18 to 35 in good health.

The chain has TRBV27 and TRBJ1-1; D ambiguous. Germline loops: CDR1 MNHEY, CDR2 SMNVEV (reference sequence). CDR3 length: 17 residues. The V end lost 4 bases, the J end lost 5 bases, and 23 bases lay between the germline ends. For the CDR3, the DNA is TGTGCCAGCAGTTCTGATGGGAGGAGCACCGGAGAGACTGAAGCTTTCTTT. Amino acids: CASSSDGRSTGETEAFF.

The chain has TRBV30 and TRBJ2-2; D may be TRBD1 (5 bases). Germline V gene data show CDR1 as GTSNPN and CDR2 as SVGIG (reference sequence). V was cut by 5 bases and J by 2 bases, with 12 bases left in between. The CDR3 length is 14 residues. The CDR3 sequence: CAWREQVNTGELFF. The CDR3 DNA reads TGTGCCTGGCGAGAACAGGTCAACACCGGGGAGCTGTTTTTT. Supplemented by reference TRBV30 and TRBJ2-2, the full variable domain reads SQTIHQWPATLVQPVGSPLSLECTVEGTSNPNLYWYRQAAGRGLQLLFYSVGIGQISSEVPQNLSASRPQDRQFILSSKKLLLSDSGFYLCAWREQVNTGELFFGEGSRLTVL.

This clonotype has only a few counts. This rearrangement joins TRBV12-3 or TRBV12-4 to TRBJ1-2, with D perhaps TRBD1 (5 bases). This CDR3 contains 14 residues. V was clipped by 3 bases and J by 7 bases, with 15 bases between them. This CDR3 is CASSLRRGFSGYTF. Here the CDR3 DNA reads TGTGCCAGCAGTTTGCGTCGGGGGTTCTCTGGCTACACCTTC.

This clonotype has a single count. The chain links TRBV19 to TRBJ2-5, with 7 bases that match TRBD1. In germline, CDR1 is LNHDA, CDR2 SQIVND (reference sequence). The CDR3 has 13 amino acids. J gave up 5 bases and V 5 bases, and 5 bases lay outside the gene matches. CDR3 region: CASSADRVETQYF. CDR3 DNA: TGTGCCAGTAGTGCAGACAGGGTTGAGACCCAGTACTTC.

The chain has TRBV5-1 and TRBJ1-2; D not certain. Trimming left V 2 bases short and J 2 bases short, with 10 bases between. Germline loops: CDR1 SGHRS, CDR2 YFSETQ. This CDR3 comprises 14 residues. The CDR3 region has the DNA TGCGCCAGCAGCTTCGACACCCCAAACTATGGCTACACCTTC. It specifies CASSFDTPNYGYTF.

Only a few counts were recorded for this clonotype. The chain employs TRBV6-5 and TRBJ1-1; D gene uncertain. CDR1 and CDR2 (germline): MNHEY, SVGAGI. The CDR3 extends over 13 amino acids. Trimming removed 2 bases at V and 5 bases at J, with 9 bases between. The CDR3: CASSYRVETEAFF. CDR3 coding DNA: TGTGCCAGCAGTTACAGGGTGGAAACTGAAGCTTTCTTT.

The chain combines TRBV6-1 with TRBJ2-1; the D gene could be TRBD1 or TRBD2 (5 bases each). V lost 7 bases, J lost 0 bases, and 13 bases lay in between. The CDR3 has 15 amino acids. Germline V lookup: CDR1 MNHNS, CDR2 SASEGT. CDR3: CASTLGRFSYNEQFF. DNA for the CDR3: TGTGCCAGCACCTTGGGACGCTTCTCCTACAATGAGCAGTTCTTC.

The chain is built from TRBV25-1 and TRBJ1-5, with D maybe TRBD1 (5 bases). CDR3 length: 13 amino acids. Germline CDR1 reads MGHDK; CDR2 reads SYGVNS. The V and J ends lost 3 bases and 9 bases respectively, with 12 bases between them. This CDR3 reads CASSEGGTRPQHF. In nucleotides, the CDR3 is TGTGCCAGCAGTGAGGGGGGGACTCGGCCCCAGCATTTT.

J is TRBJ2-7 and V is TRBV6-5, with 7 positions matching TRBD2. Germline V CDR1 and CDR2: MNHEY, SVGAGI. This CDR3 comprises 15 residues. The J segment lost 7 bases and the V segment lost 4 bases, leaving 13 bases of the junction unmatched. CDR3 sequence reads: CASSWPGGSGREQYF. The CDR3 nucleotides read TGTGCCAGCAGTTGGCCTGGCGGGAGTGGAAGGGAGCAGTACTTC.

This clonotype was detected a few times. This sequence joins TRBV9 and TRBJ2-5; a weak D match, TRBD1 (6 bases). The DNA end is more similar to TRBJ2-7, so the J call may be wrong. Germline lookup yields CDR1 SGDLS and CDR2 YYNGEE. This CDR3 region has 15 residues. CDR3 DNA: TGTGCCAGCAGCATTTCTGCAGGGGTTGGGTACGAGCAGTACTTC. Translation gives CASSISAGVGYEQYF.

The V call is TRBV6-6, the J call TRBJ1-5; D is unclear. Per the germline V gene, CDR1 is MNHNY and CDR2 is SVGAGI (reference sequence). Trimming pared 11 bases from V and 3 bases from J, leaving 11 bases between. There are 12 residues in the CDR3. The CDR3 protein is CAGEEFNQPQHF. The CDR3 DNA reads as TGTGCCGGCGAGGAATTCAATCAGCCCCAGCATTTT.

The chain employs TRBV20-1 and TRBJ2-7, with D hard to call. Deletions cut 0 bases from V and 10 bases from J, with 10 bases between. CDR1 and CDR2 from the germline V gene are DFQATT and SNEGSKA (reference sequence). The CDR3 spans 11 residues. CDR3 residues: CSARDMTDQYF. CDR3 nucleotide sequence: TGCAGTGCTAGAGATATGACCGATCAGTACTTC.

This chain connects TRBV27 to TRBJ1-2; D is possibly TRBD1 (5 bases). The CDR3 has 16 residues. CDR1 MNHEY and CDR2 SMNVEV come from the germline V gene (reference sequence). V lost 5 bases and J lost 4, with 20 bases in between. For the CDR3, the DNA is TGTGCCAGCAGTCCTTACACTGACAGATCTCTCTATGGCTACACCTTC. Encoded protein: CASSPYTDRSLYGYTF.

J is TRBJ2-5 and V is TRBV4-3; 9 bases are a match to TRBD2. CDR1 is LGHNA and CDR2 is YSLEER in the germline V gene. CDR3 length equals 17 residues. Trimming removed 0 bases from V and 11 bases from J; junction bases left unmatched: 16. The CDR3 sequence: CASSQEVAGAIRVEQYF. Written as DNA, the CDR3 is TGCGCCAGCAGCCAAGAGGTAGCGGGGGCCATCCGAGTTGAGCAGTACTTC.

The V and J genes are TRBV13 and TRBJ1-1; D remains unclear. This CDR3 is 16 amino acids long. V dropped 5 bases and J dropped 0 bases, with 16 bases sitting between them. Germline lookup yields CDR1 PRHDT and CDR2 FYEKMQ (reference sequence). The CDR3, as DNA: TGTGCCAGCAGCCCCCCGGGCGGACGAATGAACACTGAAGCTTTCTTT. Translating gives CASSPPGGRMNTEAFF.

This clonotype was detected a few times. The rearrangement links TRBV20-1 to TRBJ2-1; possible D gene TRBD2, 5 bases. Looked up from germline, CDR1 is DFQATT and CDR2 is SNEGSKA (reference sequence). Trimming took 6 bases from V and 8 from J, leaving 23 bases between them. This CDR3 has 15 amino acids. This CDR3 is CSARVVRRTRYEQFF. The DNA of the CDR3 is TGCAGTGCGCGGGTGGTACGACGTACAAGATATGAGCAGTTCTTC.

This clonotype was picked up a small number of times. The rearrangement links TRBV6-5 to TRBJ2-7; 9 bases agree with TRBD1. The CDR3 totals 14 residues. With 7 bases clipped from V and 3 bases from J, the junction kept 7 bases outside the gene matches. The germline gives CDR1 MNHEY, CDR2 SVGAGI. The CDR3 nucleotides read TGTGCCAGCAACTTACAGGGGGCCGGCTACGAGCAGTACTTC. Residues: CASNLQGAGYEQYF.

This chain joins TRBV9 and TRBJ2-3, with TRBD1 as a possible D gene (6 bases). The germline CDR1 and CDR2 sequences are SGDLS and YYNGEE. Trimming cost V 0 bases and J 2 bases, with 19 bases left between them. The CDR3 covers 18 residues. CDR3 region: CASSVAPPTTGFTDTQYF. In DNA, the CDR3 is TGTGCCAGCAGCGTAGCCCCGCCGACCACAGGGTTCACAGATACGCAGTATTTT.

This clonotype was seen a single time. The rearrangement joins TRBV6-5 to TRBJ1-2; D is undetermined. The CDR3 is made up of 15 amino acids. V shed 4 bases and J shed 4 bases, with 16 bases lying between them. CDR1 is MNHEY, CDR2 SVGAGI, per germline. CDR3 coding DNA: TGTGCCAGCAGTTCCCCCACTTTTGGGTTCTATGGCTACACCTTC. Translating gives CASSSPTFGFYGYTF.

The chain recombines TRBV29-1 with TRBJ1-2; tentative D call: TRBD1 (5 bases). Trimming shortened V by 0 bases and J by 4 bases, and 15 bases separated the two germline ends. The length of the CDR3 is 15 residues. Germline V gene data show CDR1 as SQVTM and CDR2 as ANQGSEA. CDR3 sequence (DNA): TGCAGCGTTGAAGATCTTTTGGCAGGGACCTATGGCTACACCTTC. Amino acids: CSVEDLLAGTYGYTF. The full variable domain, completed using reference TRBV29-1 and TRBJ1-2, is SAVISQKPSRDICQRGTSLTIQCQVDSQVTMMFWYRQQPGQSLTLIATANQGSEATYESGFVIDKFPISRPNLTFSTLTVSNMSPEDSSIYLCSVEDLLAGTYGYTFGSGTRLTVV.

In nucleotides, the CDR3 is TGTGCCAGCAGCTTCCCCCGACTAGGGAAGGGTGAGCAGTTCTTC. This translates into CASSFPRLGKGEQFF. The chain employs TRBV11-2 and TRBJ2-1, with D perhaps matching TRBD2 (6 bases). Between the trimmed V and J ends, which lost 3 bases and 9 bases, there was a span of 18 bases. The CDR3 is 15 residues long. In germline, CDR1 is SGHAT, CDR2 FQNNGV.

This chain links TRBV30 with TRBJ2-6; D gene ambiguous. The CDR3 has 14 residues. Per germline, CDR1 GTSNPN and CDR2 SVGIG (reference sequence). Trimming removed 1 base at V and 0 bases at J, with 4 bases between. DNA of the CDR3: TGTGCCTGGAGTGGGGGCTCTGGGGCCAACGTCCTGACTTTC. Translating gives CAWSGGSGANVLTF.

The chain combines TRBV24-1 with TRBJ2-1; no clear D. CDR1 is KGHDR, CDR2 SFDVKD, per germline. Trimming took off 7 bases at V and 0 bases at J, with 9 bases between the two ends. This CDR3 spans 14 amino acids. DNA of the CDR3: TGTGCCACCAGCCAAGGTGGCTCCTACAATGAGCAGTTCTTC. Translation: CATSQGGSYNEQFF.

The gene calls are TRBV5-1 and TRBJ1-1; D is undetermined. V gave up 0 bases and J gave up 6 bases, with 9 bases separating them. The CDR3 covers 13 residues. CDR1 is SGHRS and CDR2 is YFSETQ in the germline V gene. Here the CDR3 DNA reads TGCGCCAGCAGCTTGGATTCGAGTTCTGAAGCTTTCTTT. This sequence encodes CASSLDSSSEAFF.

Only a few counts were recorded for this clonotype. The chain combines TRBV27 with TRBJ1-2; D call uncertain. Germline values: CDR1 MNHEY, CDR2 SMNVEV (reference sequence). The CDR3 is 12 residues long. The V gene lost 6 bases and the J gene lost 9 bases, with 14 bases spanning the gap. The CDR3 nucleotides are TGTGCCAGCAGCCCAGGTCGGGGAAGCTACACCTTC. Translating it yields CASSPGRGSYTF.

This clonotype was observed a handful of times. The chain uses TRBV6-5 and TRBJ1-1; 7 bases line up with TRBD1. The V and J ends lost 1 base and 13 bases, in that order; junction bases with no gene match: 9. The CDR3 is 13 residues long. Germline V gene sequence: CDR1 MNHEY, CDR2 SVGAGI. CDR3: CASSYLRGGRIFF. DNA of the CDR3: TGTGCCAGCAGTTACTTAAGAGGGGGCAGAATTTTCTTT.

This chain joins TRBV12-3 or TRBV12-4 and TRBJ1-2; D is uncertain. Deletions cut 0 bases from V and 8 bases from J, with 16 bases between. The CDR3 runs to 15 residues. DNA for the CDR3: TGTGCCAGCAGTTTAGCTGCGCCCGGATCAATGGGCTACACCTTC. Its translation: CASSLAAPGSMGYTF.